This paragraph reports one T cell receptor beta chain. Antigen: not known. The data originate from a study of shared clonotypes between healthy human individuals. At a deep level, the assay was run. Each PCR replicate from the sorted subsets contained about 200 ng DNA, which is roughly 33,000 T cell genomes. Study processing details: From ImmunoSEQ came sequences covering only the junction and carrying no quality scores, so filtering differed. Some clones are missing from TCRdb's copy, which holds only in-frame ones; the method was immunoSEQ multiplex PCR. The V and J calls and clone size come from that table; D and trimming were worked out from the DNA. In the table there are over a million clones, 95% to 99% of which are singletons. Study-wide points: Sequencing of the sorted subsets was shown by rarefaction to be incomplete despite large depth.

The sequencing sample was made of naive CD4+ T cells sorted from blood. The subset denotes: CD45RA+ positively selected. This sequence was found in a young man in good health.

The CDR3: CASSSAFLETQYF. The CDR3 nucleotides read TGCGCCAGCAGTTCGGCATTCCTAGAGACCCAGTACTTC. This chain connects TRBV5-1 to TRBJ2-5, with D uncertain. The CDR3 spans 13 residues. The V gene lost 5 bases and the J gene lost 4 bases, with 12 bases spanning the gap. Germline V gene lookup returns CDR1 SGHRS and CDR2 YFSETQ.